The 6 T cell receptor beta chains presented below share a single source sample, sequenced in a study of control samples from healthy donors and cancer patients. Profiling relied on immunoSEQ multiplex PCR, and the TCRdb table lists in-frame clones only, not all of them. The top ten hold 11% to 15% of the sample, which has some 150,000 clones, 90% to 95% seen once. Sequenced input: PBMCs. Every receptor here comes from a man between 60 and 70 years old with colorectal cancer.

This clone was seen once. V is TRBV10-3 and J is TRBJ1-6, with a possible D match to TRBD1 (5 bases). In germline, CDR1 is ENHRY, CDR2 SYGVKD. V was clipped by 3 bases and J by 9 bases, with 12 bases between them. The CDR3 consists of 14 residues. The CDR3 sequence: CAISETGIASPLHF. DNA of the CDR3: TGTGCCATCAGTGAAACAGGTATAGCTTCACCCCTCCACTTT.

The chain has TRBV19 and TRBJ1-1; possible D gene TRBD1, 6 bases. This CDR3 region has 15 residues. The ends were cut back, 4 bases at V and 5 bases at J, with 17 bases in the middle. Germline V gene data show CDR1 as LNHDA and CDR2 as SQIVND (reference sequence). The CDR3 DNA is TGTGCCAGTAGTACCCGATCACAGGGTTGGACTGAAGCTTTCTTT. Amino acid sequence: CASSTRSQGWTEAFF.

The CDR3 sequence: CASSYSKGSPGAFF. CDR3 nucleotides: TGTGCCAGCAGTTACTCGAAGGGGAGCCCAGGAGCTTTCTTT. V gene TRBV6-5 combines with J gene TRBJ1-1; possibly TRBD1 for D (5 bases). The CDR3 totals 14 residues. The ends were cut back, 0 bases at V and 10 bases at J, with 15 bases in the middle. Germline CDR1 is MNHEY and CDR2 is SVGAGI.

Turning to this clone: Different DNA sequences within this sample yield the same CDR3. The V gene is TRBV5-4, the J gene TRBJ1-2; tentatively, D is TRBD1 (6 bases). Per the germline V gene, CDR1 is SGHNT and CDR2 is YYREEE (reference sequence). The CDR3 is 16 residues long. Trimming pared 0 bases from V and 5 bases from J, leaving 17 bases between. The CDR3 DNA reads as TGTGCCAGCAGCTTGGCCGCGGGGGCTGGGGGGTATGGCTACACCTTC. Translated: CASSLAAGAGGYGYTF.

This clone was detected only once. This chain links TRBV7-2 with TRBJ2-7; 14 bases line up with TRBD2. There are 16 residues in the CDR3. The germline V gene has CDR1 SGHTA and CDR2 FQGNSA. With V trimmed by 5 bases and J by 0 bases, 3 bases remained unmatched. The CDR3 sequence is CASSPGLAGVSYEQYF. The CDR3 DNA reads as TGTGCCAGCAGCCCGGGACTAGCGGGGGTCTCCTACGAGCAGTACTTC.

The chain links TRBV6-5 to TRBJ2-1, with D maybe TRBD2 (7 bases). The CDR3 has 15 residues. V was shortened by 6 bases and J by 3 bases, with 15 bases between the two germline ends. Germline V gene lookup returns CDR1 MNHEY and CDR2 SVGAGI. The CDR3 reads CASSSGGRGYNEQFF. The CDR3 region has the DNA TGTGCCAGCAGCTCGGGGGGCAGAGGCTACAATGAGCAGTTCTTC.